This T cell receptor beta chain was recovered during a study of OX40 agonist ivuxolimab in advanced cancers. At the level of the study: 40% to 50% of patients had received prior checkpoint inhibitor therapy.

The V end was cut by 3 bases, the J end by 7 bases, with 16 bases between. This CDR3 has 14 amino acids. Germline assignment: CDR1 LNHNV and CDR2 YYDKDF (reference sequence). As regards this clone: Its matching antigen is unknown.

The data were produced by immunoSEQ multiplex PCR, yet TCRdb's version contains in-frame clones alone and is incomplete. The sample lists about 68,000 clones; roughly nine tenths were seen once. Broader study findings: Several nonresponders also turned out to have low normalized T-cell clonal expansion. No antigen was identified for the clonally expanded peripheral T cells. Relative to CD4+ cells, CD8+ T cells on average had more expanded clones.

This chain connects TRBV15 to TRBJ2-7, with a weak D call TRBD2 (6 bases). This TCR was sampled from an adult with an advanced solid tumor such as melanoma, head and neck, liver or kidney cancer. This sample comprised CD4+ or CD8+ T cells sorted from blood, obtained in a trial of the OX40 agonist ivuxolimab. The CDR3, as DNA: TGTGCCACCAGCAGCCAATTCACGGGACTGGAGCAGTACTTC. Translated, it gives CATSSQFTGLEQYF.